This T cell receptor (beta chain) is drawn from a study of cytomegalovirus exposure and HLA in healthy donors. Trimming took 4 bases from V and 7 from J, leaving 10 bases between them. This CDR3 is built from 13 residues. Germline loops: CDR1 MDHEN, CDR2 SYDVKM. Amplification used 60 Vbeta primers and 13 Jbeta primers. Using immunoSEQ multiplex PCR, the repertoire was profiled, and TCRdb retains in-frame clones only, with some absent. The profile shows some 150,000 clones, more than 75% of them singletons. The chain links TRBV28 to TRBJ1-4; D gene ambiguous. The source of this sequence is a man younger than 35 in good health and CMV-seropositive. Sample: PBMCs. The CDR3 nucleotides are TGTGCCAGCAGTTATGTACGGGGTGAAAAACTGTTTTTT. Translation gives CASSYVRGEKLFF.